The present T cell receptor (beta chain) was sequenced within a study of regulatory T cells. General study findings and limits: Skewed V and J usage and few unique V-J pairs marked patient repertoires, most in Tregs. In CD3G-deficient patients, conventional CD4+ T cells were enriched for hydrophobic CDR3 residues at positions 6 and 7.

As for this clone: The antigen is unknown.

All CD3G-deficient patients showed autoimmunity, more severe in two. Sorting split CD4+ cells into CD25-high CD127-low Tregs and CD25-low CD127-high conventional T cells. Primers: 52 TRBV forward and 13 TRBJ reverse. The data were produced by immunoSEQ multiplex PCR, yet TCRdb's version contains in-frame clones alone and is incomplete. This table holds tens of thousands of clones, roughly 92% found once. The V gene's germline CDR1 is MNHEY and CDR2 SMNVEV (reference sequence). V was clipped by 8 bases and J by 6 bases, with 16 bases between them. The CDR3 is 14 residues long. The sequence derives from a person under 35 with CD3G deficiency. The sequenced material came from conventional CD4+ T cells sorted from blood. This chain joins TRBV27 and TRBJ2-2; either TRBD1 or TRBD2 may supply D (6 bases each). CDR3 bases: TGTGCCAGCGGGGCGGGACACCGACCCGGGGAGCTGTTTTTT. Its protein is CASGAGHRPGELFF.